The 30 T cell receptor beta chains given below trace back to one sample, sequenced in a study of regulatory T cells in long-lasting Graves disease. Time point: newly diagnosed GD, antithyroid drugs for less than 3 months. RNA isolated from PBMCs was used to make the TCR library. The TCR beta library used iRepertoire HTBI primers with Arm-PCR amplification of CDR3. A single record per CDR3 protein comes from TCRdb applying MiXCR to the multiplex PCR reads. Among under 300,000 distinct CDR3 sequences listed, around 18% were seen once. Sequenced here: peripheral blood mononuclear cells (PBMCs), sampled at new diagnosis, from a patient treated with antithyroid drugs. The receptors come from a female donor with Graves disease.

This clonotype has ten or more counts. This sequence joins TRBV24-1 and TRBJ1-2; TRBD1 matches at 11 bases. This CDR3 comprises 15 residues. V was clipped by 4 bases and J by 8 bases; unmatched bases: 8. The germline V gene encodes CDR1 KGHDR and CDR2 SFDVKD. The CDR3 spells CATSETGQGAKGYTF. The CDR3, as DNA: TGTGCCACCAGTGAAACCGGACAGGGGGCAAAGGGCTACACCTTC.

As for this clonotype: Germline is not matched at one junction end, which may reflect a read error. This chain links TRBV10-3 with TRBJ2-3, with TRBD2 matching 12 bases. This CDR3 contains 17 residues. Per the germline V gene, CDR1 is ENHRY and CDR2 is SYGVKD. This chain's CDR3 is CAIRAVTTSGSTDTRYF. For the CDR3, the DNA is TGTGCCATCAGAGCTGTCACGACTAGCGGGAGCACAGATACGCGGTATTTT.

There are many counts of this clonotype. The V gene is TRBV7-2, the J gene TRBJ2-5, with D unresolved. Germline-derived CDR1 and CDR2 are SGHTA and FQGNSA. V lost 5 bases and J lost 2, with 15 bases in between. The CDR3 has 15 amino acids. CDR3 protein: CASSRRTWAQETQYF. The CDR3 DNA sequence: TGTGCCAGCAGCCGAAGGACGTGGGCGCAAGAGACCCAGTACTTC. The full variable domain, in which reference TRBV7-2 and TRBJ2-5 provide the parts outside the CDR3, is GAGVSQSPSNKVTEKGKDVELRCDPISGHTALYWYRQSLGQGLEFLIYFQGNSAPDKSGLPSDRFSAERTGGSVSTLTIQRTQQEDSAVYLCASSRRTWAQETQYFGPGTRLLVL.

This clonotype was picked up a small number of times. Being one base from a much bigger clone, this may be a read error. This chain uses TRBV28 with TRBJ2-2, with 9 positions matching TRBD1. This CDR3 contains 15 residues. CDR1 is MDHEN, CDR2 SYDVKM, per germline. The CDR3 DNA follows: TGTGCCAGCAGTTCCGGACAGGGGCGGACCGGGGAGCTGTCTTTT. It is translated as CASSSGQGRTGELSF.

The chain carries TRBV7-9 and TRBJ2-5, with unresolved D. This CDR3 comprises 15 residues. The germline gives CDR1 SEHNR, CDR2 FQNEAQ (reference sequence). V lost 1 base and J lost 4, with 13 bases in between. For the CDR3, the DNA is TGTGCCAGCAGCTTAGAGGGCCTAGATCGAGAGACCCAGTACTTC. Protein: CASSLEGLDRETQYF.

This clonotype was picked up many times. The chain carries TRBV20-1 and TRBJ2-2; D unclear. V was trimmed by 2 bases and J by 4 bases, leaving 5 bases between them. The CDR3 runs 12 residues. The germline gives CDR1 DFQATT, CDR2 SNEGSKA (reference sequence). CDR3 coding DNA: TGCAGTGCTAGATCCGGCACCGGGGAGCTGTTTTTT. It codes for CSARSGTGELFF.

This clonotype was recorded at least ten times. The CDR3 here is CAWSVGLAGGDTQYF. The CDR3 DNA sequence: TGTGCCTGGAGTGTAGGCCTAGCGGGAGGGGATACGCAGTATTTT. The rearrangement uses TRBV30 and TRBJ2-3, with 12 nucleotides matching TRBD2. Trimming at V came to 0 bases and at J to 6 bases, leaving 4 bases not matched to a gene. This CDR3 contains 15 residues. Germline CDR1 is GTSNPN and CDR2 is SVGIG (reference sequence).

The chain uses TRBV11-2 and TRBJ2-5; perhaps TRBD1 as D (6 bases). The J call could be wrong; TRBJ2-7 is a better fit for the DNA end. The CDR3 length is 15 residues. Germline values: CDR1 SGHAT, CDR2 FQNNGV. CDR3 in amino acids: CASSHRSGQIVEQYF. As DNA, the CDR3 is TGTGCCAGCAGCCATAGGTCGGGACAAATCGTCGAGCAGTACTTC.

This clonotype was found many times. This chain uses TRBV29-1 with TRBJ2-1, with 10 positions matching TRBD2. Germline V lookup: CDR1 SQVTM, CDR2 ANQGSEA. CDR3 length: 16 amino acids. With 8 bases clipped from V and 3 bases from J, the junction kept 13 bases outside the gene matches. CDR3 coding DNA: TGCAGCTTGACCCCTAGCGGGAGTGAGGTCTACAATGAGCAGTTCTTC. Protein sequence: CSLTPSGSEVYNEQFF.

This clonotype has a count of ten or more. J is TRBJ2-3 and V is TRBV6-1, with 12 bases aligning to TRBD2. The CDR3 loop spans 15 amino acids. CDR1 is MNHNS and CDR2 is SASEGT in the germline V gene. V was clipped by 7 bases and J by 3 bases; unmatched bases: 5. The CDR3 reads CASILTSGRTDTQYF. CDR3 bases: TGTGCCAGCATCCTGACTAGCGGGAGAACAGATACGCAGTATTTT.

The CDR3 bases are TGTGCCAGCAGCCACCTCGAAGGGCCATCGGGTGGCTACACCTTC. It translates to CASSHLEGPSGGYTF. This chain uses TRBV11-2 with TRBJ1-2; D uncertain. Germline CDR1 and CDR2: SGHAT and FQNNGV. The CDR3 has 15 residues. Trimming cost V 5 bases and J 7 bases, with 20 bases left between them.

The CDR3 is CASTPARDSSDEQFF. CDR3 coding DNA: TGTGCCAGCACCCCGGCCCGGGACAGCAGCGATGAGCAGTTCTTC. This chain uses TRBV7-8 with TRBJ2-1, with 7 bases identical to TRBD1. The V and J ends lost 7 bases and 8 bases, in that order; junction bases with no gene match: 14. Germline assignment: CDR1 SGHVS and CDR2 FQNEAQ. The CDR3 runs 15 residues.

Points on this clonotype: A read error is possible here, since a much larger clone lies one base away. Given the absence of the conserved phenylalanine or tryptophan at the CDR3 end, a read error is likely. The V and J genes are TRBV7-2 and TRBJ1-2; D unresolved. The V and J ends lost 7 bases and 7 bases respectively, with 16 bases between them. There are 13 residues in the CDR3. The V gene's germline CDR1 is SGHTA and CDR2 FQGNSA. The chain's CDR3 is CASTQGNRAGYTL. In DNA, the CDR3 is TGTGCCAGCACCCAAGGCAACCGGGCTGGCTACACCTTG.

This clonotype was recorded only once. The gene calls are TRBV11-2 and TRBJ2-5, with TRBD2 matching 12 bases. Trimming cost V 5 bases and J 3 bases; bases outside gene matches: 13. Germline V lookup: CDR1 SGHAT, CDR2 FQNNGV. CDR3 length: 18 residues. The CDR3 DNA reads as TGTGCCAGCAGCCCGCGCCGCTCGGCTAGCGGGAGGGAAGAGACCCAGTACTTC. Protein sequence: CASSPRRSASGREETQYF.

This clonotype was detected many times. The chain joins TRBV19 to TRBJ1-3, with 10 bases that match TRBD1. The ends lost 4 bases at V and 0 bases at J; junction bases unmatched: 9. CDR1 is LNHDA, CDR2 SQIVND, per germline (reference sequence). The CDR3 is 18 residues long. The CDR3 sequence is CASSSGQGVIHSGNTIYF. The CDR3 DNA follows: TGTGCCAGTAGTAGCGGACAGGGGGTTATACACTCTGGAAACACCATATATTTT.

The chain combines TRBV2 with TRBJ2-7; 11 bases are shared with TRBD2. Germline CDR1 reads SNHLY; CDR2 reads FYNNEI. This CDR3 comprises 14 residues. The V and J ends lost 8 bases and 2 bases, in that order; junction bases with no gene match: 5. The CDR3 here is CASGPSGRTYEQYF. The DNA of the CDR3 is TGTGCCAGCGGACCTAGCGGGAGGACCTACGAGCAGTACTTC.

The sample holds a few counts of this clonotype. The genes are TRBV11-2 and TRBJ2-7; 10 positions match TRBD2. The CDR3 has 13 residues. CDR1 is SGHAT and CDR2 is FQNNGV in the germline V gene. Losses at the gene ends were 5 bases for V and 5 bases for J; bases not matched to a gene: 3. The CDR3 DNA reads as TGTGCCAGCAGCCGAACTAGCGGGAACGAGCAGTACTTC. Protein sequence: CASSRTSGNEQYF.

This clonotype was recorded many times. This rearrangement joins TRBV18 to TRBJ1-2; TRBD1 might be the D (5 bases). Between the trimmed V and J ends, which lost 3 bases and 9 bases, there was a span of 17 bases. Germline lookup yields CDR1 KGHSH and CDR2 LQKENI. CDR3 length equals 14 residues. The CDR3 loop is CASSPVGRGSSYTF. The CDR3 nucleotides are TGTGCCAGCTCACCTGTGGGGCGCGGATCGAGCTACACCTTC. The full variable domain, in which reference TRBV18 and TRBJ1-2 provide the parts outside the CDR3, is NAGVMQNPRHLVRRRGQEARLRCSPMKGHSHVYWYRQLPEEGLKFMVYLQKENIIDESGMPKERFSAEFPKEGPSILRIQQVVRGDSAAYFCASSPVGRGSSYTFGSGTRLTVV.

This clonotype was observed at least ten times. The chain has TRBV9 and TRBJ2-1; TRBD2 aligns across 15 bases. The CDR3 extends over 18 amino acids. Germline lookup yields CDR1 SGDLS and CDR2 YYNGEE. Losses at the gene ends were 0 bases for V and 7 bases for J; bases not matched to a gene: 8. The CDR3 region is CASSVEGTSGRFGNEQFF. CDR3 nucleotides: TGTGCCAGCAGCGTAGAGGGGACTAGCGGGAGGTTTGGGAATGAGCAGTTCTTC.

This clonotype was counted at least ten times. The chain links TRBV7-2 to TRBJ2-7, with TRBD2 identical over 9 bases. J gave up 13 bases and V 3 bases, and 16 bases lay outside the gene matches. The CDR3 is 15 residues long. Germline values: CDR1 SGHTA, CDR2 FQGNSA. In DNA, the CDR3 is TGTGCCAGCAGCTTCGGGGGGCTAGCGGGACCAATCCGATACTTC. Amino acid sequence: CASSFGGLAGPIRYF.

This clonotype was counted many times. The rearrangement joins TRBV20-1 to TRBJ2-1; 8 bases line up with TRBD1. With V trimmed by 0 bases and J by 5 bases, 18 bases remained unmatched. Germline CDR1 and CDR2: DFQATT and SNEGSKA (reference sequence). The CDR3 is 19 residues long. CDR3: CSARESSGLQGVAHNEQFF. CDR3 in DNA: TGCAGTGCTAGAGAGAGCTCAGGTCTACAGGGGGTGGCTCACAATGAGCAGTTCTTC.

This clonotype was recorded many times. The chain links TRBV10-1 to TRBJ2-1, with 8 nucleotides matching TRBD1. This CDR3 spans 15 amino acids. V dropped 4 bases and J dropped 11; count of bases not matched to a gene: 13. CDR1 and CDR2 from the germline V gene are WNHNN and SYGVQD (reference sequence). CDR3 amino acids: CASSVVGQEGSKQFF. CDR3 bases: TGCGCCAGCAGTGTCGTGGGACAGGAAGGCTCGAAGCAGTTCTTC.

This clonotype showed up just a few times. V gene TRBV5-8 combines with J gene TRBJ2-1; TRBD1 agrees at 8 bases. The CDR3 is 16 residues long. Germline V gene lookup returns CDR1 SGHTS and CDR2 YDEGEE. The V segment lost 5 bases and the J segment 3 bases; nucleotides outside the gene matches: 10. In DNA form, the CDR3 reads TGTGCCAGCAGTCACCTGGACAGGGCCGACTACAATGAGCAGTTCTTC. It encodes CASSHLDRADYNEQFF.

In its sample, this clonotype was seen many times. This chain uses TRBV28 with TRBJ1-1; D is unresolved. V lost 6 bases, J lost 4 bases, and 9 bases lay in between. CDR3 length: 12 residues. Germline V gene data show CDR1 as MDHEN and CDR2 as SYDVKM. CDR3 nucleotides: TGTGCCAGCAGCCCCAGGTCCACTGAAGCTTTCTTT. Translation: CASSPRSTEAFF.

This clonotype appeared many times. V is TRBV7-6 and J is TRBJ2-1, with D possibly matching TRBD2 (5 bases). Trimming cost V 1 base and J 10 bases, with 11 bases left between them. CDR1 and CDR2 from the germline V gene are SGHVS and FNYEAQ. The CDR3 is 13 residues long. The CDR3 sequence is CASSLELSGEQFF. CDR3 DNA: TGTGCCAGCAGCTTAGAGTTGTCGGGGGAGCAGTTCTTC.

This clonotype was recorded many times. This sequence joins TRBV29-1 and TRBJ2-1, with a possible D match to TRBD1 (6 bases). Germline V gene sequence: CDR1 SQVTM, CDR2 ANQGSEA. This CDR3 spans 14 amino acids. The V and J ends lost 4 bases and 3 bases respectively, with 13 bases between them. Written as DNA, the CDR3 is TGCAGCGTTGTTTATGGGGACAACTACAATGAGCAGTTCTTC. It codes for CSVVYGDNYNEQFF.

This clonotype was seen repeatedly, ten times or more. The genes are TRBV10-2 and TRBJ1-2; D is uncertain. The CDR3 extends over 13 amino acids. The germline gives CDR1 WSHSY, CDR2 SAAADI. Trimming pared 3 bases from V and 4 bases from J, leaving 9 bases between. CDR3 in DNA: TGCGCCAGCAGTGATGCGGAGGGCTATGGCTACACCTTC. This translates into CASSDAEGYGYTF.

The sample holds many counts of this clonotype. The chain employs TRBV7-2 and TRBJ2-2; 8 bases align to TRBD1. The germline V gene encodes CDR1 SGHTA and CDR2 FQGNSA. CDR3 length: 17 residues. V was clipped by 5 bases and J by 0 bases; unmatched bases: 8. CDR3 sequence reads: CASSRTPGQANTGELFF. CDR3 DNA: TGTGCCAGCAGCCGTACACCGGGACAGGCGAACACCGGGGAGCTGTTTTTT.

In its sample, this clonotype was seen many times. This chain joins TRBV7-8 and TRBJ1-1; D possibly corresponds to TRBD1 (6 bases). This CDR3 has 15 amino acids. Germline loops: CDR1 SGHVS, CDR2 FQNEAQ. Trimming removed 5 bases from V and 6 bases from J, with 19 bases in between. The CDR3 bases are TGTGCCAGCAGCCTCGGGGTGGGGGGCGATCCTGAAGCTTTCTTT. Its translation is CASSLGVGGDPEAFF.

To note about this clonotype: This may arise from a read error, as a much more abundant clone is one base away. CDR3 bases: TGTGCCAGCAGGGACAGGGCGAACACTGAAGCTTTCTTT. This gives the protein CASRDRANTEAFF. V gene TRBV2 combines with J gene TRBJ1-1, with TRBD1 matching 8 bases. The ends lost 6 bases at V and 1 base at J; junction bases unmatched: 1. CDR1 and CDR2 from the germline V gene are SNHLY and FYNNEI. The CDR3 runs 13 residues.